This entry lists 18 T cell receptor beta chains sequenced from one sample in a study of beta chain features in type 1 diabetes. Findings of the study overall: Type 1 diabetes patients had moderately but significantly shorter TCRB CDR3s in all four CD4+ subsets.

No antigens are known for them. Investigators reverse transcribed all isolated RNA, so they sequenced expressed TCRB transcripts. The assay was immunoSEQ multiplex PCR, and TCRdb's table has in-frame clones only and misses some. The sample has about 700,000 clones, around an eighth seen once; the top ten hold around 0.022%. The material sequenced was naive CD4+ T cells from blood. These receptors all stem from a man aged 18 to 29 with type 1 diabetes.

J is TRBJ1-5 and V is TRBV28, with TRBD1 identical over 8 bases. CDR3 length: 15 amino acids. The J segment lost 7 bases and the V segment lost 5 bases, leaving 10 bases of the junction unmatched. Germline lookup yields CDR1 MDHEN and CDR2 SYDVKM. For the CDR3, the DNA is TGTGCCAGCAGTACCTCTCAGGGGGCTGGACAGCCCCAGCATTTT. This encodes CASSTSQGAGQPQHF.

The chain employs TRBV5-1 and TRBJ1-1, with TRBD1 as a possible D gene (5 bases). CDR3 length equals 14 residues. Trimming removed 1 base at V and 1 base at J, with 8 bases between. Germline V gives CDR1 SGHRS, CDR2 YFSETQ. The DNA of the CDR3 is TGCGCCAGCAGCTTGTTCACAGGGAACACTGAAGCTTTCTTT. It yields the protein CASSLFTGNTEAFF.

The sample holds a few counts of this clone. The J gene is TRBJ2-3, the V gene TRBV5-4, with TRBD2 as a possible D gene (6 bases). Between the trimmed V and J ends, which lost 0 bases and 6 bases, there was a span of 11 bases. Per the germline V gene, CDR1 is SGHNT and CDR2 is YYREEE (reference sequence). This CDR3 is built from 14 residues. The CDR3 nucleotides read TGTGCCAGCAGCTTGGCACTAGCAGGGGATACGCAGTATTTT. Its translation: CASSLALAGDTQYF.

The table lists this clone with a few counts. The gene calls are TRBV7-9 and TRBJ1-1; D is unresolved. The CDR3 is 15 amino acids. The V end was cut by 7 bases, the J end by 0 bases, with 15 bases between. In germline, CDR1 is SEHNR, CDR2 FQNEAQ (reference sequence). DNA for the CDR3: TGTGCCAGCATTTCTACCGCATTCCTGAACACTGAAGCTTTCTTT. Its protein is CASISTAFLNTEAFF.

The chain joins TRBV2 to TRBJ2-1; TRBD1 matches at 12 bases. Trimming took 6 bases from V and 0 from J; bases not matched to a gene: 6. In germline, CDR1 is SNHLY, CDR2 FYNNEI. CDR3 length: 17 amino acids. The CDR3 spells CASSRDRGLGSYNEQFF. CDR3 in DNA: TGTGCCAGCAGCCGGGACAGGGGGCTGGGCTCCTACAATGAGCAGTTCTTC.

This chain joins TRBV6-6 and TRBJ2-7; weak D call: TRBD1 (5 bases). Germline CDR1 is MNHNY and CDR2 is SVGAGI (reference sequence). V was trimmed by 4 bases and J by 3 bases, leaving 16 bases between them. The CDR3 sequence is 15 residues long. CDR3 in amino acids: CASSSLRAGRYEQYF. CDR3 DNA: TGTGCCAGCAGTTCCCTCCGAGCAGGGCGCTACGAGCAGTACTTC.

In its sample, this clone was seen a few times. The chain employs TRBV19 and TRBJ2-1, with D possibly TRBD1 on 6 matching bases. V was pared by 5 bases and J by 4 bases, with 12 bases between. The CDR3 is 14 amino acids. In germline, CDR1 is LNHDA, CDR2 SQIVND (reference sequence). CDR3 in amino acids: CASSEQGTYNEQFF. CDR3 coding DNA: TGTGCCAGTAGTGAGCAGGGGACATACAATGAGCAGTTCTTC. Together with reference TRBV19 and TRBJ2-1, the CDR3 gives the full variable domain: DGGITQSPKYLFRKEGQNVTLSCEQNLNHDAMYWYRQDPGQGLRLIYYSQIVNDFQKGDIAEGYSVSREKKESFPLTVTSAQKNPTAFYLCASSEQGTYNEQFFGPGTRLTVL.

Worth noting for this clone: Relative to the germline gene, one junction end is altered; a read error may explain this. V and J are TRBV2 and TRBJ2-5; TRBD2 is a possible D gene (7 bases). Germline lookup yields CDR1 SNHLY and CDR2 FYNNEI. This CDR3 is built from 13 residues. The CDR3 region is CASSEHPQGRGDF. For the CDR3, the DNA is TGTGCCAGCAGTGAGCACCCACAGGGTCGGGGGGACTTC.

Comment on this clone: At the DNA level, this CDR3 is encoded by other sequences in the same sample as well. The chain recombines TRBV30 with TRBJ1-2; D gene unclear. This CDR3 has 12 residues. Germline CDR1 GTSNPN, CDR2 SVGIG (reference sequence). Deletions cut 0 bases from V and 7 bases from J, with 9 bases between. The CDR3 sequence is CAWSVGRGGYTF. The CDR3, as DNA: TGTGCCTGGAGTGTCGGTCGAGGTGGCTACACCTTC.

This clone was seen a handful of times. The J gene is TRBJ2-3, the V gene TRBV4-2; no definite D call. V lost 5 bases and J lost 0, with 12 bases in between. The CDR3 runs to 15 residues. The germline gives CDR1 LGHNA, CDR2 YNFKEQ. CDR3 nucleotide sequence: TGTGCCAGCAGCGCGCCCCTCAGTAGCACAGATACGCAGTATTTT. Its translation is CASSAPLSSTDTQYF.

This clone was observed a few times. J is TRBJ1-5 and V is TRBV6-5; unclear D gene. CDR3 length equals 14 residues. Between the trimmed V and J ends, which lost 2 bases and 0 bases, there was a span of 5 bases. Germline CDR1 MNHEY, CDR2 SVGAGI. This chain's CDR3 is CASSYVDSNQPQHF. As DNA, the CDR3 is TGTGCCAGCAGTTACGTGGATAGCAATCAGCCCCAGCATTTT.

The sample holds a few counts of this clone. The rearrangement links TRBV27 to TRBJ1-2, with unresolved D. This CDR3 comprises 14 residues. Between the trimmed V and J ends, which lost 4 bases and 3 bases, there was a span of 12 bases. Germline CDR1 and CDR2: MNHEY and SMNVEV (reference sequence). The CDR3 DNA sequence: TGTGCCAGCAGTTCGAGTCTCACAGACTATGGCTACACCTTC. It yields the protein CASSSSLTDYGYTF.

This clone was recorded a few times. V is TRBV6-1 and J is TRBJ2-7; perhaps TRBD1 as D (6 bases). The germline V gene encodes CDR1 MNHNS and CDR2 SASEGT. V dropped 6 bases and J dropped 9 bases, with 18 bases sitting between them. The CDR3 runs to 13 residues. This CDR3 reads CASSKEQGQRQYF. CDR3 DNA sequence: TGTGCCAGCAGCAAAGAGCAGGGGCAAAGGCAGTACTTC.

A single count supports this clone. J is TRBJ1-6 and V is TRBV6-5, with a tentative D call TRBD1 (5 bases). Germline V CDR1 and CDR2: MNHEY, SVGAGI. The germline V and J ends were trimmed by 2 bases and 10 bases, with 12 bases remaining between them. This CDR3 has 14 residues. CDR3: CASSYEGQDSPLHF. The CDR3 DNA reads as TGTGCCAGCAGTTACGAGGGGCAAGACTCACCCCTCCACTTT.

The genes are TRBV28 and TRBJ1-2; weak D call: TRBD1 (6 bases). This CDR3 is built from 14 residues. Per the germline V gene, CDR1 is MDHEN and CDR2 is SYDVKM. The V gene lost 6 bases and the J gene lost 5 bases, with 16 bases spanning the gap. The chain's CDR3 is CASRYGTPLYGYTF. The CDR3 DNA is TGTGCCAGCAGGTACGGGACACCACTTTATGGCTACACCTTC.

This clone has more than one count but fewer than ten. This chain joins TRBV10-3 and TRBJ2-1, with 12 bases lining up with TRBD2. This CDR3 has 16 residues. CDR1 ENHRY and CDR2 SYGVKD come from the germline V gene. V shed 4 bases, J shed 9 bases, and the junction held 10 bases outside the gene matches. In nucleotides, the CDR3 is TGTGCCATCAGTGGGACCGCTAGCGGGGGGGCAGGTGAGCAGTTCTTC. Encoded protein: CAISGTASGGAGEQFF.

This sequence joins TRBV27 and TRBJ2-5; 8 bases map to TRBD2. From germline, CDR1 is MNHEY and CDR2 SMNVEV (reference sequence). The V gene end was trimmed by 1 base and the J gene end by 5 bases; junction bases not matched to a gene: 9. The CDR3 is made up of 16 amino acids. The DNA of the CDR3 is TGTGCCAGCAGTTTATGGTCGAGCGGGGGTCGGGAGACCCAGTACTTC. The encoded protein is CASSLWSSGGRETQYF.

This clone was picked up a small number of times. The CDR3 here is CASSLGANGEQYF. As DNA, the CDR3 is TGTGCCAGCAGCTTAGGGGCCAACGGGGAGCAGTACTTC. The rearrangement uses TRBV7-2 and TRBJ2-7; D gene uncertain. CDR3 length equals 13 residues. From germline, CDR1 is SGHTA and CDR2 FQGNSA. Trimming shortened V by 1 base and J by 7 bases, and 11 bases separated the two germline ends.